Sequencing of this T cell receptor beta chain was carried out in a study of T cell responses to AZD1222 COVID-19 vaccine. Notes on the study in general: White British people made up most donors, females outnumbered males, and clonal diversity was possibly underestimated. Among those given AZD1222, only five or six were seropositive at baseline.

Generated by immunoSEQ multiplex PCR, the TCRdb table keeps only in-frame clones and is missing some. In the table there are some 99,000 clones, about 88% of which are singletons. Turning to this clone: Its matching antigen is unknown.

With 10 bases removed from V and 6 bases from J, the gap between germline ends came to 15 bases. CDR3 length: 12 residues. CDR1 is MNHEY and CDR2 is SVGAGI in the germline V gene. The V call is TRBV6-5, the J call TRBJ1-1; weak D call: TRBD1 (6 bases). The receptor was derived from an adult in good health. The sample in question was peripheral blood, obtained on day 0 of AZD1222 vaccination. The CDR3 DNA sequence: TGTGCCAACGGACAGTCAACATCTGAAGCTTTCTTT. Translated: CANGQSTSEAFF.